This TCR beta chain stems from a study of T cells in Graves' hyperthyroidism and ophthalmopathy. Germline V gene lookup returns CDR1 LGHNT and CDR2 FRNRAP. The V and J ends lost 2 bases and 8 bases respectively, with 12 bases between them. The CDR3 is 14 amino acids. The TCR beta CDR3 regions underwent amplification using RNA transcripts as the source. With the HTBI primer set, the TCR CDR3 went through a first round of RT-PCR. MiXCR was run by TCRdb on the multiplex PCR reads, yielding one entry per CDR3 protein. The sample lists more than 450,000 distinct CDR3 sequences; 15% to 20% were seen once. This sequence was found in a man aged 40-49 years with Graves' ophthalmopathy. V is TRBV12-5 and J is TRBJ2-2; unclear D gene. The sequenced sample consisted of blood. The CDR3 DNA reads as TGTGCTAGTGGTTTGATTCGACCCGGGGGGGAGCTGTTTTTT. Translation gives CASGLIRPGGELFF.